This entry features one T cell receptor beta chain sequence. The antigen is undetermined. After removal of 6 bases from V and 8 bases from J, the junction contained 7 bases not matched to a gene. Germline loops: CDR1 MRHNA, CDR2 SNTAGT. The CDR3 extends over 13 amino acids. These data originate in a study of beta chain features in type 1 diabetes. The overall study: On cell yields, gender and age, patients and healthy donors were similar. The study, taken as a whole, reports: Across patients, naive, central memory and Treg TCRB repertoires exhibited apparently greater similarity than was observed across healthy donors. High-TCR-expressing cells could be over-represented by cDNA sequencing.

The study reverse transcribed the entire isolated RNA, so it sequenced expressed TCRB transcripts. Sequencing was performed with immunoSEQ multiplex PCR; in TCRdb, only in-frame clones are kept and a portion is missing. The table records around 330,000 clones, 9.5% to 12% of them present only once. Populations isolated by sorting all had purity greater than 95%. The receptor was derived from a woman aged 25-40 years in good health. Sample: naive CD4+ T cells from blood. V usage is TRBV6-4 and J usage is TRBJ2-1, with 7 nucleotides matching TRBD2. Written as DNA, the CDR3 is TGTGCCAGCAGACTGACTAGCTGGGATGAGCAGTTCTTC. The encoded protein is CASRLTSWDEQFF.